This passage covers 14 T cell receptor beta chains from one sample sequenced in a study of T cell responses to AZD1222 COVID-19 vaccine. Data came from immunoSEQ multiplex PCR; TCRdb stores just in-frame clones and leaves some out. The repertoire holds 150,000 to 200,000 clones, 88% seen once, with roughly 0.5% in the top ten. This specimen consisted of peripheral blood, obtained on day 0 of AZD1222 vaccination. Every receptor here comes from an adult in good health.

This clone is a singleton in its sample. This sequence joins TRBV6-5 and TRBJ2-7; 8 nucleotides align to TRBD2. The V and J ends lost 5 bases and 7 bases, in that order; junction bases with no gene match: 7. This CDR3 is built from 13 residues. The V gene's germline CDR1 is MNHEY and CDR2 SVGAGI. In DNA, the CDR3 is TGTGCCAGCAGTACCGGGGGGGCTTGGGAGCAGTACTTC. Amino acids: CASSTGGAWEQYF.

Only one count was recorded for this clone. In DNA form, the CDR3 reads TGTGCCAGCAGTCGACAGGGGCTGGCGTCCCAGTACTTC. Amino acids: CASSRQGLASQYF. The gene calls are TRBV6-5 and TRBJ2-5; 8 bases agree with TRBD1. CDR1 and CDR2 from the germline V gene are MNHEY and SVGAGI. The CDR3 has 13 residues. V lost 5 bases to trimming and J lost 9 bases; unmatched junction nucleotides: 8.

V gene TRBV13 combines with J gene TRBJ1-6; D ambiguous. Germline values: CDR1 PRHDT, CDR2 FYEKMQ (reference sequence). The germline V and J ends were trimmed by 5 bases and 8 bases, with 10 bases remaining between them. The CDR3 is 13 amino acids. The CDR3 DNA reads as TGTGCCAGCAGCATCAACAGAGATTCACCCCTCCACTTT. Translation gives CASSINRDSPLHF.

The chain couples TRBV5-4 to TRBJ2-1; D is undetermined. The germline gives CDR1 SGHNT, CDR2 YYREEE (reference sequence). V gave up 0 bases and J gave up 8 bases, with 6 bases separating them. This CDR3 region has 12 residues. Here the CDR3 reads CASSLAGDEQFF. The CDR3 DNA sequence: TGTGCCAGCAGCTTGGCTGGAGATGAGCAGTTCTTC.

The CDR3 nucleotides are TGTGCCAGTAGTCTGCAAAGGGGCGCTTGGATTCAGTTTTTT. This sequence encodes CASSLQRGAWIQFF. The V gene is TRBV19, the J gene TRBJ1-4; a possible D gene is TRBD1 (5 bases). The CDR3 runs to 14 residues. Germline V gene lookup returns CDR1 LNHDA and CDR2 SQIVND (reference sequence). V lost 5 bases and J 16 bases, leaving 23 bases between the germline ends.

The chain is built from TRBV3-1 (or the pseudogene TRBV3-2) and TRBJ2-3, with D possibly matching TRBD1 (5 bases). The CDR3 is made up of 18 amino acids. The germline gives CDR1 LGHDT, CDR2 YNNKEL (reference sequence). Trimming removed 2 bases from V and 0 bases from J, with 18 bases in between. The CDR3 sequence: CASSQNAGLYSSTDTQYF. CDR3 sequence (DNA): TGTGCCAGCAGCCAAAACGCAGGGCTGTATTCTAGCACAGATACGCAGTATTTT.

V and J are TRBV9 and TRBJ2-2, with D uncertain. The V and J ends lost 0 bases and 2 bases respectively, with 5 bases between them. The CDR3 contains 14 residues. Germline CDR1 is SGDLS and CDR2 is YYNGEE. In DNA, the CDR3 is TGTGCCAGCAGCGTAGCTACAAACACCGGGGAGCTGTTTTTT. Its translation: CASSVATNTGELFF. The variable domain in full, completed from reference TRBV9 and TRBJ2-2, reads DSGVTQTPKHLITATGQRVTLRCSPRSGDLSVYWYQQSLDQGLQFLIQYYNGEERAKGNILERFSAQQFPDLHSELNLSSLELGDSALYFCASSVATNTGELFFGEGSRLTVL.

The chain joins TRBV9 to TRBJ2-1, with 8 nucleotides matching TRBD1. Germline-derived CDR1 and CDR2 are SGDLS and YYNGEE. V dropped 2 bases and J dropped 6; count of bases not matched to a gene: 7. CDR3 length: 15 amino acids. This chain's CDR3 is CASSVGGQASNEQFF. CDR3 DNA sequence: TGTGCCAGCAGCGTTGGGGGACAGGCTTCCAATGAGCAGTTCTTC.

The chain recombines TRBV5-1 with TRBJ2-3; the D gene is possibly TRBD2 (6 bases). V was cut by 2 bases and J by 4 bases, with 14 bases left in between. CDR1 and CDR2 from the germline V gene are SGHRS and YFSETQ. This CDR3 has 15 residues. CDR3 DNA: TGCGCCAGCAGCTTCGCGGGGATGGAGGCAGATACGCAGTATTTT. Protein product: CASSFAGMEADTQYF.

V is TRBV5-4 and J is TRBJ2-5; weak D call: TRBD2 (5 bases). This CDR3 spans 15 amino acids. Per germline, CDR1 SGHNT and CDR2 YYREEE (reference sequence). V lost 0 bases and J 5 bases, leaving 14 bases between the germline ends. CDR3 protein: CASSLVEGSGETQYF. The DNA of the CDR3 is TGTGCCAGCAGCTTGGTAGAGGGATCGGGTGAGACCCAGTACTTC.

The chain couples TRBV5-6 to TRBJ1-2, with D possibly being TRBD1 (5 bases). Germline V gene lookup returns CDR1 SGHDT and CDR2 YYEEEE. The CDR3 extends over 16 amino acids. V lost 0 bases and J lost 5, with 17 bases in between. The CDR3 spells CASSLGEIQEFYGYTF. Here the CDR3 DNA reads TGTGCCAGCAGCTTGGGGGAAATACAGGAATTTTATGGCTACACCTTC.

The chain recombines TRBV6-6 with TRBJ1-4; a weak D match, TRBD1 (6 bases). V lost 7 bases and J lost 3, with 9 bases in between. The CDR3 is 13 amino acids. CDR1 is MNHNY and CDR2 is SVGAGI in the germline V gene (reference sequence). The CDR3 spells CASKGVANEKLFF. CDR3 DNA sequence: TGTGCCAGCAAGGGGGTGGCTAATGAAAAACTGTTTTTT.

This chain connects TRBV4-1 to TRBJ2-5; tentatively, D is TRBD2 (6 bases). With 4 bases removed from V and 5 bases from J, the gap between germline ends came to 8 bases. Germline V gives CDR1 MGHRA, CDR2 YSYEKL. The CDR3 length is 12 residues. The CDR3 reads CASSLAGETQYF. The CDR3 nucleotides are TGCGCCAGCAGCCTGGCGGGGGAGACCCAGTACTTC.

This chain connects TRBV12-5 to TRBJ1-4, with 9 bases lining up with TRBD1. CDR3 length: 15 residues. V lost 2 bases to trimming and J lost 4 bases; unmatched junction nucleotides: 2. Germline assignment: CDR1 LGHNT and CDR2 FRNRAP. CDR3 bases: TGTGCTAGTGGTTTGACGACAGGGGGTAATGAAAAACTGTTTTTT. Residues: CASGLTTGGNEKLFF.